These T cell receptor beta chains were read from a single sample in a study of T cells in Graves' hyperthyroidism and ophthalmopathy. Each CDR3 protein is one row after TCRdb ran MiXCR on the multiplex PCR reads. Counted here are 400,000 to 450,000 distinct CDR3 sequences, around 15% occurring once; the ten biggest clones make up over 10%. Sequencing was done on a sample of blood. These receptors all come from a man aged 18 to 30 with Graves' ophthalmopathy. CDR3s include the opening cysteine and the closing phenylalanine or tryptophan. A D gene is named only where the DNA matches it firmly.

>TRBJ1-5|NA|TRBV19
CASSIQDLVFQPQHF
>TRBJ1-6|NA|TRBV12-3/TRBV12-4
CASSPRAGRDSPLHF
>TRBJ1-2|NA|TRBV7-2
CASSRDGGFGYGYTF
>TRBJ1-3|NA|TRBV5-6
CASSLLRRNTIYF
>TRBJ2-1|NA|TRBV9
CASSVGGAYYNEQFF
>TRBJ1-2|NA|TRBV24-1
CATSDDNYGYTF
>TRBJ2-3|NA|TRBV12-3/TRBV12-4
CASSFSSTDTQYF
>TRBJ1-2|NA|TRBV9
CASSVGSSPSGGYTF
>TRBJ2-7|NA|TRBV5-1
CASSPNSDREVSEQYF
>TRBJ1-6|TRBD1|TRBV20-1
CSATDRGPSPLHF